This T cell receptor (beta chain) was sequenced for a study of blood T cell repertoires in COVID-19. In the study overall: From T cells, B-cell-depleted T cells, or PBMCs came the material, which was cDNA or gDNA.

Authors' data handling: The assay estimated nucleated cells by amplifying reference gene primers. Libraries were prepared by immunoSEQ multiplex PCR; TCRdb keeps only in-frame clonotypes and omits some of them. V, J and clone size are taken as reported in that table, and D and trimming were inferred from the DNA itself. The table has approximately 150,000 clones, around 82% seen once. Trimming shortened V by 6 bases and J by 6 bases, and 14 bases separated the two germline ends. CDR3 length equals 13 residues. Germline lookup yields CDR1 MDHEN and CDR2 SYDVKM. The chain couples TRBV28 to TRBJ1-1; D perhaps matches TRBD1 (6 bases). This clonotype was obtained from a man aged 55 to 70 with acute or convalescent COVID-19. Specimen: peripheral blood. The CDR3 sequence: CASRLSDSPEAFF. Here the CDR3 DNA reads TGTGCCAGCAGGCTATCGGACAGCCCTGAAGCTTTCTTT.